This TCR beta chain was observed in a study of T cell responses to AZD1222 COVID-19 vaccine. This CDR3 comprises 14 residues. Trimming shortened V by 2 bases and J by 4 bases, and 9 bases separated the two germline ends. CDR1 and CDR2 (germline): LGHDT, YNNKEL (reference sequence). The assay was immunoSEQ multiplex PCR, and TCRdb's table has in-frame clones only and misses some. Found here are about 150,000 clones, about nine tenths of them singletons; the top ten hold approximately 1.8%. This chain uses TRBV3-1 (or the pseudogene TRBV3-2) with TRBJ1-5, with a tentative D call TRBD1 (5 bases). The sequencing used peripheral blood, collected on day 0 of AZD1222 vaccination. This clonotype was sampled from an adult in good health. The DNA for the CDR3 is TGTGCCAGCAGCCAAAGGCAGGGAAATCAGCCCCAGCATTTT. It specifies CASSQRQGNQPQHF.